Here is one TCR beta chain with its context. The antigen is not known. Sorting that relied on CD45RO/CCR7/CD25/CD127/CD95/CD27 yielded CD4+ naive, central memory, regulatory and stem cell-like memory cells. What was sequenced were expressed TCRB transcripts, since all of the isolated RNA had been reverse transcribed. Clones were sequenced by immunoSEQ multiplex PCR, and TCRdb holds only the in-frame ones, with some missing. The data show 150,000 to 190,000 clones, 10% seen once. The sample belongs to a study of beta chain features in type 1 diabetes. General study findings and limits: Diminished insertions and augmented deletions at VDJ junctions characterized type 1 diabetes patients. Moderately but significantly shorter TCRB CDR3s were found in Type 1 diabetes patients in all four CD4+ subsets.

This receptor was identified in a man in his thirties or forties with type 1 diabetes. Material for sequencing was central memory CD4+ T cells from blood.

This CDR3 is CASSQDTSGNGELFF. CDR3 nucleotide sequence: TGTGCCAGCAGCCAAGATACTAGCGGGAACGGGGAGCTGTTTTTT. The chain recombines TRBV4-2 with TRBJ2-2, with 10 bases matching TRBD2. Germline loops: CDR1 LGHNA, CDR2 YNFKEQ. After removal of 0 bases from V and 7 bases from J, the junction contained 2 bases not matched to a gene. This CDR3 spans 15 amino acids.